Listed here are 30 T cell receptor beta chains from one sample, sequenced in a study of PD-L1 blockade in urothelial cancer. Time point indicated: pretreatment peripheral blood. The data were produced by immunoSEQ multiplex PCR, yet TCRdb's version contains in-frame clones alone and is incomplete. In the table there are some 90,000 clones, around 89% of which are singletons. This material consisted of PBMCs, taken around atezolizumab (anti-PD-L1) treatment. These receptors were collected from a woman older than 75 with urothelial cancer.

V is TRBV9 and J is TRBJ1-2; D call uncertain. Trimming stripped 0 bases from V and 1 base from J, with 7 bases between. CDR1 and CDR2 (germline): SGDLS, YYNGEE. This CDR3 comprises 14 residues. The chain's CDR3 is CASSVGRDNYGYTF. The DNA of the CDR3 is TGTGCCAGCAGCGTAGGGAGGGATAACTATGGCTACACCTTC.

The V gene is TRBV7-2, the J gene TRBJ2-7, with 7 bases aligning to TRBD1. CDR3 length equals 15 residues. In germline, CDR1 is SGHTA, CDR2 FQGNSA. V was pared by 3 bases and J by 7 bases, with 12 bases of the junction left unmatched. The CDR3 reads CASSFLGQITGEQYF. Here the CDR3 DNA reads TGTGCCAGCAGCTTCCTGGGACAGATTACTGGGGAGCAGTACTTC.

This chain joins TRBV25-1 and TRBJ2-2, with a possible D match to TRBD2 (5 bases). This CDR3 region has 16 residues. CDR1 and CDR2 (germline): MGHDK, SYGVNS. V lost 2 bases to trimming and J lost 0 bases, with 10 bases between them. The CDR3 nucleotides are TGTGCCAGCAGTGAAATTAGCGACCCGAACACCGGGGAGCTGTTTTTT. As protein: CASSEISDPNTGELFF.

This sequence joins TRBV18 and TRBJ1-5; 8 positions agree with TRBD1. With V trimmed by 6 bases and J by 2 bases, 6 bases remained unmatched. The CDR3 covers 15 residues. Per the germline V gene, CDR1 is KGHSH and CDR2 is LQKENI. This CDR3 is CASSAGTGGNQPQHF. Here the CDR3 DNA reads TGTGCCAGCTCCGCCGGGACAGGCGGCAATCAGCCCCAGCATTTT.

The sample holds a few counts of this clone. The gene calls are TRBV9 and TRBJ2-3; D unresolved. V was trimmed by 3 bases and J by 2 bases, leaving 16 bases between them. The CDR3 is made up of 16 amino acids. Germline CDR1 reads SGDLS; CDR2 reads YYNGEE. CDR3 in DNA: TGTGCCAGCAGCGGTCGGGTCTCACCCATCACAGATACGCAGTATTTT. It is translated as CASSGRVSPITDTQYF. Looking up the rest from reference TRBV9 and TRBJ2-3 gives the full variable domain: DSGVTQTPKHLITATGQRVTLRCSPRSGDLSVYWYQQSLDQGLQFLIQYYNGEERAKGNILERFSAQQFPDLHSELNLSSLELGDSALYFCASSGRVSPITDTQYFGPGTRLTVL.

The chain couples TRBV4-1 to TRBJ2-3; 10 nucleotides line up with TRBD1. V shed 0 bases and J 5 bases; nucleotides not matched to a gene: 14. This CDR3 comprises 19 residues. Per the germline V gene, CDR1 is MGHRA and CDR2 is YSYEKL. CDR3 DNA sequence: TGCGCCAGCAGCCAAGATGCTGTGGCGGGACAGGGGACGCGAGATACGCAGTATTTT. Amino acid sequence: CASSQDAVAGQGTRDTQYF.

The rearrangement uses TRBV28 and TRBJ1-1; perhaps TRBD1 as D (5 bases). The V end lost 8 bases, the J end lost 8 bases, and 15 bases lay between the germline ends. Germline CDR1 and CDR2: MDHEN and SYDVKM. The CDR3 length is 12 residues. This chain's CDR3 is CASYGRGNEAFF. As DNA, the CDR3 is TGTGCCAGCTATGGTAGGGGCAACGAAGCTTTCTTT.

This clone was observed a single time. The rearrangement links TRBV29-1 to TRBJ2-5, with D perhaps TRBD1 (5 bases). The CDR3 runs to 14 residues. Trimming pared 0 bases from V and 1 base from J, leaving 9 bases between. Per germline, CDR1 SQVTM and CDR2 ANQGSEA. The CDR3 sequence is CSVEETAIQETQYF. Here the CDR3 DNA reads TGCAGCGTTGAAGAGACAGCGATCCAAGAGACCCAGTACTTC.

This sequence joins TRBV1 and TRBJ2-5; the D call of TRBD2 is as the table states it, not checked on the DNA. TRBV1 is a pseudogene segment. The CDR3 extends over 15 amino acids. The CDR3 loop reads CTSSPKGTRKETQYF. CDR3 nucleotides: TGCACCAGCAGCCCGAAAGGGACTAGGAAAGAGACCCAGTACTTC.

This rearrangement joins TRBV9 to TRBJ1-2; no firm D call. With 0 bases removed from V and 2 bases from J, the gap between germline ends came to 11 bases. CDR1 is SGDLS, CDR2 YYNGEE, per germline. This CDR3 has 15 amino acids. The CDR3 bases are TGTGCCAGCAGCGTAGGAGGAGGAACGAACTATGGCTACACCTTC. It codes for CASSVGGGTNYGYTF.

The rearrangement joins TRBV6-1 to TRBJ2-7; TRBD2 aligns across 11 bases. V lost 6 bases to trimming and J lost 4 bases; unmatched junction nucleotides: 5. Germline values: CDR1 MNHNS, CDR2 SASEGT. The CDR3 extends over 14 amino acids. CDR3: CASSIAGGPYEQYF. CDR3 bases: TGTGCCAGCAGCATAGCGGGAGGGCCGTACGAGCAGTACTTC.

The chain joins TRBV5-1 to TRBJ1-2, with D maybe TRBD1 (5 bases). Germline V gene sequence: CDR1 SGHRS, CDR2 YFSETQ. This CDR3 comprises 13 residues. The V and J ends lost 1 base and 8 bases respectively, with 12 bases between them. The CDR3 is CASSLSGMGGYTF. The CDR3 DNA follows: TGCGCCAGCAGCTTGTCAGGGATGGGAGGCTACACCTTC.

The chain recombines TRBV4-2 with TRBJ1-1; no reliable D call. This CDR3 is 15 amino acids long. The ends were cut back, 0 bases at V and 4 bases at J, with 12 bases in the middle. Germline loops: CDR1 LGHNA, CDR2 YNFKEQ. The CDR3 loop reads CASSQDLGLSTEAFF. DNA for the CDR3: TGTGCCAGCAGCCAAGACTTGGGCCTCAGCACTGAAGCTTTCTTT.

The genes are TRBV19 and TRBJ2-2; maybe TRBD2 (5 bases). The germline V gene encodes CDR1 LNHDA and CDR2 SQIVND (reference sequence). With 3 bases removed from V and 3 bases from J, the gap between germline ends came to 11 bases. The CDR3 is 15 residues long. The CDR3 nucleotides read TGTGCCAGTAGTATGAGAAGGCGGGACACCGGGGAGCTGTTTTTT. Translated: CASSMRRRDTGELFF.

This clone was picked up a small number of times. This chain connects TRBV5-4 to TRBJ2-5; 9 nucleotides align to TRBD2. There are 14 residues in the CDR3. Germline CDR1 reads SGHNT; CDR2 reads YYREEE (reference sequence). Trimming removed 4 bases from V and 5 bases from J; junction bases left unmatched: 6. The CDR3 coding sequence is TGTGCCAGCAGCCCGGGACTAGCAGCGGAGACCCAGTACTTC. The encoded protein is CASSPGLAAETQYF.

This chain joins TRBV5-1 and TRBJ2-1; 10 bases are a match to TRBD2. The CDR3 is 15 amino acids. CDR1 and CDR2 from the germline V gene are SGHRS and YFSETQ. Trimming at V came to 0 bases and at J to 5 bases, leaving 2 bases not matched to a gene. CDR3 in amino acids: CASSLELAGNNEQFF. Written as DNA, the CDR3 is TGCGCCAGCAGCTTGGAACTAGCGGGGAACAATGAGCAGTTCTTC.

The J gene is TRBJ1-1, the V gene TRBV13; TRBD1 matches 9 bases. CDR3 size: 14 residues. After removal of 3 bases from V and 3 bases from J, the junction contained 2 bases not matched to a gene. Germline V gene sequence: CDR1 PRHDT, CDR2 FYEKMQ (reference sequence). DNA for the CDR3: TGTGCCAGCAGCTTTGGGACAGGGTACACTGAAGCTTTCTTT. Protein sequence: CASSFGTGYTEAFF.

V is TRBV2 and J is TRBJ1-2; the match to TRBD1 covers 7 bases. Germline V gene data show CDR1 as SNHLY and CDR2 as FYNNEI. J lost 7 bases, V lost 7 bases, and 18 bases had no gene match. This CDR3 is 16 amino acids long. The CDR3 DNA sequence: TGTGCCAGCACTTCCCAAGGGGTTGGAGGGGGCACTGGCTACACCTTC. Amino acids: CASTSQGVGGGTGYTF. The full variable domain, its missing parts supplied by reference TRBV2 and TRBJ1-2, is EPEVTQTPSHQVTQMGQEVILRCVPISNHLYFYWYRQILGQKVEFLVSFYNNEISEKSEIFDDQFSVERPDGSNFTLKIRSTKLEDSAMYFCASTSQGVGGGTGYTFGSGTRLTVV.

This rearrangement joins TRBV9 to TRBJ1-2; D is perhaps TRBD1 (6 bases). Germline V gene sequence: CDR1 SGDLS, CDR2 YYNGEE. The V end was cut by 1 base, the J end by 7 bases, with 14 bases between. This CDR3 has 14 amino acids. This CDR3 is CASSVYPGAGGYTF. The CDR3 nucleotides are TGTGCCAGCAGCGTATACCCAGGGGCGGGTGGCTACACCTTC.

V gene TRBV7-3 combines with J gene TRBJ1-3; a possible D gene is TRBD1 (5 bases). The CDR3 sequence is 15 residues long. V shed 2 bases and J shed 0 bases, with 8 bases lying between them. Germline V gene lookup returns CDR1 SGHTA and CDR2 FQGTGA. CDR3 sequence reads: CASSLQGGSGNTIYF. The CDR3 DNA sequence: TGTGCCAGCAGCTTACAGGGAGGCTCTGGAAACACCATATATTTT.

The CDR3 protein is CASSERGGPSYEQYF. The CDR3 DNA sequence: TGTGCCAGCAGTGAAAGAGGAGGGCCCTCCTACGAGCAGTACTTC. This chain connects TRBV2 to TRBJ2-7; a weak D match, TRBD2 (6 bases). The germline V gene has CDR1 SNHLY and CDR2 FYNNEI. Trimming stripped 2 bases from V and 0 bases from J, with 11 bases between. The CDR3 has 15 residues.

The chain combines TRBV27 with TRBJ1-5; perhaps TRBD1 as D (5 bases). Per germline, CDR1 MNHEY and CDR2 SMNVEV (reference sequence). The CDR3 runs to 16 residues. V lost 6 bases, J lost 0 bases, and 15 bases lay in between. The CDR3 bases are TGTGCCAGCAGGTCGACCGGGGGGTCTAGCAATCAGCCCCAGCATTTT. It translates to CASRSTGGSSNQPQHF.

The gene calls are TRBV4-2 and TRBJ2-3; D not certain. The CDR3 extends over 15 amino acids. V lost 0 bases, J lost 1 base, and 8 bases lay in between. The germline CDR1 and CDR2 sequences are LGHNA and YNFKEQ. For the CDR3, the DNA is TGTGCCAGCAGCCAAGAGCCCGCGGGCACAGATACGCAGTATTTT. Amino acids: CASSQEPAGTDTQYF.

This sequence joins TRBV19 and TRBJ2-5; 13 nucleotides align to TRBD2. The CDR3 length is 16 residues. CDR1 is LNHDA, CDR2 SQIVND, per germline (reference sequence). V lost 5 bases and J lost 2; bases outside the gene matches: 5. The CDR3 here is CASSRTSGSYQETQYF. The CDR3, as DNA: TGTGCCAGTAGTCGGACTAGCGGGAGTTATCAAGAGACCCAGTACTTC.

The V and J genes are TRBV7-9 and TRBJ1-1; D might be TRBD1 (6 bases). Between the trimmed V and J ends, which lost 5 bases and 4 bases, there was a span of 17 bases. Per the germline V gene, CDR1 is SEHNR and CDR2 is FQNEAQ (reference sequence). This CDR3 region has 15 residues. The CDR3 sequence is CASSPNSGVGTEAFF. DNA for the CDR3: TGTGCCAGCAGCCCTAATTCAGGGGTGGGCACTGAAGCTTTCTTT. The full variable domain, rest sourced from reference TRBV7-9 and TRBJ1-1, is DTGVSQNPRHKITKRGQNVTFRCDPISEHNRLYWYRQTLGQGPEFLTYFQNEAQLEKSRLLSDRFSAERPKGSFSTLEIQRTEQGDSAMYLCASSPNSGVGTEAFFGQGTRLTVV.

The rearrangement links TRBV7-8 to TRBJ2-2; 9 bases are shared with TRBD1. Germline values: CDR1 SGHVS, CDR2 FQNEAQ. This CDR3 region has 16 residues. Trimming took 5 bases from V and 0 from J; bases not matched to a gene: 4. This chain's CDR3 is CASSPRTGANTGELFF. DNA for the CDR3: TGTGCCAGCAGCCCCCGGACAGGGGCGAACACCGGGGAGCTGTTTTTT.

This clone was detected only once. CDR3 bases: TGTGCCAGCAGCAGGGGAGGGGGTTACAATGAGCAGTTCTTC. Translation: CASSRGGGYNEQFF. The chain uses TRBV5-4 and TRBJ2-1; the D gene is possibly TRBD2 (7 bases). The CDR3 is made up of 14 amino acids. Trimming left V 4 bases short and J 4 bases short, with 12 bases between. Germline CDR1 is SGHNT and CDR2 is YYREEE (reference sequence).

The chain employs TRBV19 and TRBJ2-1, with 14 bases aligning to TRBD2. From germline, CDR1 is LNHDA and CDR2 SQIVND (reference sequence). The V segment lost 5 bases and the J segment 7 bases; nucleotides outside the gene matches: 4. CDR3 length: 15 amino acids. CDR3 coding DNA: TGTGCCAGTAGTCCGACTAGCGGGAGGGCGAATGAGCAGTTCTTC. It specifies CASSPTSGRANEQFF.

V gene TRBV5-4 combines with J gene TRBJ2-3; perhaps TRBD2 as D (6 bases). Deletions cut 4 bases from V and 6 bases from J, with 15 bases between. Germline V gives CDR1 SGHNT, CDR2 YYREEE (reference sequence). The CDR3 totals 14 residues. The CDR3, as DNA: TGTGCCAGCAGCGCCGGGACTCCCCAGGATACGCAGTATTTT. The encoded protein is CASSAGTPQDTQYF.

This clone was seen only once. The chain combines TRBV7-6 with TRBJ1-1; D might be TRBD1 (6 bases). V dropped 1 base and J dropped 1 base, with 13 bases sitting between them. Germline lookup yields CDR1 SGHVS and CDR2 FNYEAQ. This CDR3 is built from 16 residues. CDR3 residues: CASSLVAGVSNTEAFF. CDR3 DNA: TGTGCCAGCAGCTTAGTGGCAGGGGTCTCGAACACTGAAGCTTTCTTT.